This T cell receptor (beta chain) was found in a study of cytomegalovirus exposure and HLA in healthy donors. Study outcomes and limitations: CMV serostatus alone was available as immune exposure information. Later, an analysis found that common viral pathogens appeared to be linked with several of the most significant clusters.

The germline V gene encodes CDR1 MNHEY and CDR2 SVGAGI. CDR3 length: 15 amino acids. Trimming pared 6 bases from V and 2 bases from J, leaving 14 bases between. Both 60 Vbeta primers and 13 Jbeta primers went into the PCR. Sequenced by immunoSEQ multiplex PCR; TCRdb stores in-frame clones only, minus some. The table includes about 64,000 clones, less than 90% detected once. This clone was detected once. What it binds is not known. This TCR came from a female donor in good health and CMV-seronegative. This chain links TRBV6-5 with TRBJ2-1; possibly TRBD2 for D (5 bases). Source material: PBMCs. CDR3 DNA sequence: TGTGCCAGCAGGTTCGAGGGTACGACCTACAATGAGCAGTTCTTC. Translated: CASRFEGTTYNEQFF.